This T cell receptor beta chain was sequenced in a study of T cells in Graves' hyperthyroidism and ophthalmopathy. PBMCs stemmed from around 9.3 ml fresh peripheral blood. Researchers took RNA transcripts and amplified the TCR beta CDR3 regions from them. The primer set for the first-round RT-PCR of the TCR CDR3 was HTBI. TCRdb itself ran the multiplex PCR reads through MiXCR, one entry per CDR3 protein. The data show about 520,000 distinct CDR3 sequences, under 25% seen once. The TCR was taken from a man younger than 30 with Graves' hyperthyroidism. Sequenced material: blood.

The CDR3: CAIAGDGYEQYF. For the CDR3, the DNA is TGTGCCATTGCCGGGGATGGATACGAGCAGTACTTC. V usage is TRBV10-3 and J usage is TRBJ2-7; maybe TRBD2 (5 bases). V lost 9 bases to trimming and J lost 4 bases, with 13 bases between them. Germline V gene lookup returns CDR1 ENHRY and CDR2 SYGVKD. This CDR3 is 12 amino acids long.